The clone carrying this T cell receptor (beta chain) has ten or more counts. Antigen specificity is unknown. CDR1 and CDR2 (germline): SGDLS, YYNGEE. CDR3 length equals 12 residues. Trimming removed 4 bases at V and 6 bases at J, with 9 bases between. The data are from a study of CD8 T cells in ankylosing spondylitis. TCRdb recomputed calls from the 5' RACE reads with MiXCR, one row per CDR3 protein. The top ten clones hold 6.8% of a sample with some 250,000 distinct CDR3 sequences, around 9.1% of them seen once. Points from the study as a whole: There were earlier reports of some motif variants in reactive arthritis synovial fluid and blood. A TCR beta motif made of eight highly homologous variants seemed typical of ankylosing spondylitis blood.

Sequenced material: blood, either unsorted or a sorted T cell fraction (not recorded which). This receptor was taken from a male donor with ankylosing spondylitis or in good health (not recorded which). The genes are TRBV9 and TRBJ2-3; no reliable D call. CDR3 DNA: TGTGCCAGCAGCCCGAGCCCCGATACGCAGTATTTT. Protein product: CASSPSPDTQYF.